The 23 T cell receptor beta chains given below trace back to one sample, sequenced in a study of technical replicates of blood from a few donors. The repertoire was sequenced with immunoSEQ multiplex PCR; TCRdb's copy has only in-frame clones and lacks some. The repertoire includes 12,000 or so clones, around 79% of them detected once, and more than 12% sits in the top ten. What was sequenced was PBMCs. The origin of the receptors is a human donor in good health.

This rearrangement joins TRBV9 to TRBJ2-1, with 11 bases matching TRBD2. The germline V gene encodes CDR1 SGDLS and CDR2 YYNGEE. V lost 0 bases, J lost 9 bases, and 5 bases stayed unmatched. The CDR3 is made up of 15 amino acids. The DNA for the CDR3 is TGTGCCAGCAGCGTAGCTAGCGGGAGGACCGGTGAGCAGTTCTTC. Translation: CASSVASGRTGEQFF.

The chain joins TRBV6-5 to TRBJ1-1; TRBD1 agrees at 9 bases. The CDR3 has 15 amino acids. V shed 6 bases, J shed 5 bases, and the junction held 10 bases outside the gene matches. In germline, CDR1 is MNHEY, CDR2 SVGAGI. CDR3 coding DNA: TGTGCCAGCAGAAAGACAGGGGGTGGTTCTACTGAAGCTTTCTTT. Its translation: CASRKTGGGSTEAFF.

The chain joins TRBV30 to TRBJ1-5; D gene unclear. Trimming shortened V by 0 bases and J by 3 bases, and 9 bases separated the two germline ends. CDR1 is GTSNPN, CDR2 SVGIG, per germline (reference sequence). The CDR3 consists of 14 residues. The CDR3: CAWSVAGANQPQHF. The CDR3 DNA reads TGTGCCTGGAGTGTAGCCGGAGCCAATCAGCCCCAGCATTTT.

CDR3 DNA: TGCAGCGTTGTGATAGCAACTAATGAAAAACTGTTTTTT. It specifies CSVVIATNEKLFF. The rearrangement uses TRBV29-1 and TRBJ1-4; D is undetermined. In germline, CDR1 is SQVTM, CDR2 ANQGSEA. The ends were cut back, 4 bases at V and 0 bases at J, with 6 bases in the middle. CDR3 length equals 13 residues.

The chain carries TRBV5-6 and TRBJ2-1; 10 bases line up with TRBD2. The germline V gene encodes CDR1 SGHDT and CDR2 YYEEEE. The CDR3 has 16 amino acids. With 0 bases clipped from V and 6 bases from J, the junction kept 6 bases outside the gene matches. The CDR3, as DNA: TGTGCCAGCAGCTTGGCGCTAGCGGGAGAGGGCAATGAGCAGTTCTTC. It codes for CASSLALAGEGNEQFF.

This rearrangement joins TRBV5-1 to TRBJ2-7; TRBD2 aligns across 9 bases. With 4 bases clipped from V and 0 bases from J, the junction kept 5 bases outside the gene matches. Germline CDR1 reads SGHRS; CDR2 reads YFSETQ. This CDR3 region has 15 residues. The CDR3 reads CASSEPSGASYEQYF. In nucleotides, the CDR3 is TGCGCCAGCAGCGAGCCTAGCGGGGCCTCCTACGAGCAGTACTTC.

This clone occurred once. The DNA of the CDR3 is TGCGCCAGCAGTGACGGGGGGGGGAACAATGAGCAGTTCTTC. Its translation: CASSDGGGNNEQFF. J is TRBJ2-1 and V is TRBV10-1; 8 bases map to TRBD2. Germline V gene sequence: CDR1 WNHNN, CDR2 SYGVQD (reference sequence). The CDR3 runs to 14 residues. V shed 3 bases and J 5 bases; nucleotides not matched to a gene: 3.

The genes are TRBV2 and TRBJ2-4, with 7 bases fitting TRBD1. V shed 5 bases, J shed 4 bases, and the junction held 5 bases outside the gene matches. CDR1 and CDR2 (germline): SNHLY, FYNNEI. The CDR3 is made up of 14 amino acids. The CDR3 here is CASSPGTEKNIQYF. The CDR3 DNA sequence: TGTGCCAGCAGTCCCGGGACAGAGAAAAACATTCAGTACTTC.

This clone occurred a few times. The CDR3 is CASSLGVSREGLYEQYF. CDR3 DNA: TGTGCCAGCAGCTTAGGTGTTTCACGGGAGGGTCTCTACGAGCAGTACTTC. This rearrangement joins TRBV7-9 to TRBJ2-7; 8 bases fit TRBD2. J was trimmed by 3 bases and V by 1 base; bases with no gene match: 11. Per germline, CDR1 SEHNR and CDR2 FQNEAQ (reference sequence). The CDR3 covers 17 residues.

This chain joins TRBV5-1 and TRBJ1-3; 7 bases agree with TRBD1. CDR3 length: 15 residues. Per germline, CDR1 SGHRS and CDR2 YFSETQ. J was trimmed by 0 bases and V by 1 base; bases with no gene match: 1. The CDR3: CASSLRQGSGNTIYF. The CDR3 bases are TGCGCCAGCAGCTTGAGACAGGGCTCTGGAAACACCATATATTTT.

The gene calls are TRBV4-2 and TRBJ2-7; 9 bases fit TRBD2. The CDR3 sequence is 15 residues long. The V gene's germline CDR1 is LGHNA and CDR2 YNFKEQ. Germline trimming cut 1 base from V and 6 bases from J; bases unmatched to any gene: 7. The CDR3 DNA sequence: TGTGCCAGCAGCCAAGGGGGCCTAGCGGGAAGCGAGCAGTACTTC. Translating gives CASSQGGLAGSEQYF.

The V gene is TRBV28, the J gene TRBJ2-3; TRBD2 matches at 13 bases. Germline assignment: CDR1 MDHEN and CDR2 SYDVKM. J lost 3 bases, V lost 5 bases, and 5 bases had no gene match. The CDR3 has 16 residues. The CDR3 spells CASSLGLAGETDTQYF. In DNA form, the CDR3 reads TGTGCCAGCAGTCTCGGACTAGCGGGAGAAACAGATACGCAGTATTTT.

The rearrangement links TRBV15 to TRBJ1-5, with 10 bases lining up with TRBD1. CDR1 LNHNV and CDR2 YYDKDF come from the germline V gene (reference sequence). This CDR3 is built from 14 residues. Trimming removed 8 bases from V and 9 bases from J; junction bases left unmatched: 10. The CDR3 sequence: CATELGQGSGPQHF. In nucleotides, the CDR3 is TGTGCCACCGAGTTGGGACAGGGGTCGGGGCCCCAGCATTTT.

The chain joins TRBV7-8 to TRBJ2-7; a possible D gene is TRBD2 (5 bases). V was clipped by 1 base and J by 2 bases, with 12 bases between them. The CDR3 loop spans 15 amino acids. Germline values: CDR1 SGHVS, CDR2 FQNEAQ. The CDR3 loop reads CASSLELGVAYEQYF. DNA of the CDR3: TGTGCCAGCAGCTTAGAGCTGGGAGTGGCCTACGAGCAGTACTTC.

This clone has more than one count but fewer than ten. DNA for the CDR3: TGCGCCAGCAGCTTGGTGACAGACCCGGGCGAGCAGTACTTC. Its translation: CASSLVTDPGEQYF. The chain uses TRBV5-1 and TRBJ2-7; a possible D gene is TRBD1 (5 bases). The CDR3 extends over 14 amino acids. Germline CDR1 SGHRS, CDR2 YFSETQ. The V gene lost 0 bases and the J gene lost 6 bases, with 13 bases spanning the gap.

The chain uses TRBV19 and TRBJ2-7; 11 bases match TRBD2. The germline gives CDR1 LNHDA, CDR2 SQIVND (reference sequence). There are 15 residues in the CDR3. J lost 0 bases, V lost 3 bases, and 1 base had no gene match. CDR3 sequence (DNA): TGTGCCAGTAGTATCACTAGCGGGAGCTCCTACGAGCAGTACTTC. Protein sequence: CASSITSGSSYEQYF.

This clone was observed a single time. The gene calls are TRBV11-1 and TRBJ1-1, with 8 bases fitting TRBD1. This CDR3 has 17 amino acids. Germline V gives CDR1 SGHAT, CDR2 FQDESV (reference sequence). With V trimmed by 5 bases and J by 0 bases, 11 bases remained unmatched. DNA of the CDR3: TGTGCCAGCAGCCGGACAGGGACTGTCGCGATGAACACTGAAGCTTTCTTT. It is translated as CASSRTGTVAMNTEAFF. The full variable domain, with the rest looked up from reference TRBV11-1 and TRBJ1-1, is EAEVAQSPRYKITEKSQAVAFWCDPISGHATLYWYRQILGQGPELLVQFQDESVVDDSQLPKDRFSAERLKGVDSTLKIQPAELGDSAMYLCASSRTGTVAMNTEAFFGQGTRLTVV.

This clone was seen once. The rearrangement uses TRBV27 and TRBJ2-5; tentative D call: TRBD1 (5 bases). Germline CDR1 is MNHEY and CDR2 is SMNVEV (reference sequence). Trimming pared 0 bases from V and 4 bases from J, leaving 18 bases between. There are 17 residues in the CDR3. The DNA for the CDR3 is TGTGCCAGCAGTTTATCCGACCCAGGGAAAGTGTCAGAGACCCAGTACTTC. It is translated as CASSLSDPGKVSETQYF.

This sequence joins TRBV27 and TRBJ2-1; no firm D call. V was trimmed by 8 bases and J by 2 bases, leaving 13 bases between them. The germline CDR1 and CDR2 sequences are MNHEY and SMNVEV (reference sequence). CDR3 length equals 14 residues. CDR3 protein: CASRIQPTYNEQFF. The CDR3 DNA is TGTGCCAGCCGGATACAGCCCACCTACAATGAGCAGTTCTTC.

The rearrangement links TRBV30 to TRBJ2-7; D perhaps matches TRBD1 (6 bases). V was clipped by 3 bases and J by 4 bases, with 16 bases between them. The CDR3 covers 14 residues. CDR1 is GTSNPN and CDR2 is SVGIG in the germline V gene (reference sequence). The CDR3 DNA follows: TGTGCCTGGAGCGAGACAGGCGGGTCGTACGAGCAGTACTTC. Its protein product is CAWSETGGSYEQYF.

The V gene is TRBV10-3, the J gene TRBJ2-5; 8 bases are shared with TRBD2. The CDR3 is 16 residues long. Germline CDR1 is ENHRY and CDR2 is SYGVKD. V lost 0 bases to trimming and J lost 5 bases; unmatched junction nucleotides: 8. For the CDR3, the DNA is TGTGCCATCAGTGAGTCAAGGGGCGGGAGGTTGGAGACCCAGTACTTC. This gives the protein CAISESRGGRLETQYF.

The rearrangement joins TRBV7-9 to TRBJ2-7; 10 bases align to TRBD1. The germline V gene encodes CDR1 SEHNR and CDR2 FQNEAQ (reference sequence). CDR3 length equals 15 residues. The V gene end was trimmed by 5 bases and the J gene end by 4 bases; junction bases not matched to a gene: 8. The CDR3 nucleotides read TGTGCCAGCAGCGCCGAGGGACAGGGGATTTACGAGCAGTACTTC. Residues: CASSAEGQGIYEQYF.

This rearrangement joins TRBV6-8 to TRBJ2-7; tentative D call: TRBD1 (7 bases). The CDR3 loop spans 14 amino acids. Germline V lookup: CDR1 MNHGY, CDR2 SAAAGT. The ends were cut back, 4 bases at V and 1 base at J, with 11 bases in the middle. Here the CDR3 reads CASSCQGGSYEQYF. For the CDR3, the DNA is TGTGCCAGCAGTTGCCAGGGGGGTTCCTACGAGCAGTACTTC.